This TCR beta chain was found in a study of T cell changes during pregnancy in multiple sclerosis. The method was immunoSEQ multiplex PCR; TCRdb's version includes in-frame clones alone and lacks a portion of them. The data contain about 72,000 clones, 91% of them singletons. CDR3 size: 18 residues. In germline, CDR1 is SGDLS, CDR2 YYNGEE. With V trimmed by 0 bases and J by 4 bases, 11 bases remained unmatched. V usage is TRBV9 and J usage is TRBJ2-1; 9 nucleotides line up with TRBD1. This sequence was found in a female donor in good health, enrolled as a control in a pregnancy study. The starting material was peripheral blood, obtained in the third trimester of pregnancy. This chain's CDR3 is CASSVVSGGQGPYNEQFF. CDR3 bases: TGTGCCAGCAGCGTAGTAAGTGGGGGACAGGGCCCTTACAATGAGCAGTTCTTC.